The T cell receptor beta chain described here comes from a study of T cells in Graves' hyperthyroidism and ophthalmopathy. This clonotype was detected ten times or more. Regions amplified from RNA transcripts were the TCR beta CDR3 regions. The HTBI primer set was used in a first-round RT-PCR of the TCR CDR3. TCRdb reprocessed the multiplex PCR reads with MiXCR, giving one entry per CDR3 protein. The sample consists of 250,000 or so distinct CDR3 sequences, about 14% of them appearing once. CDR1 is SNHLY and CDR2 is FYNNEI in the germline V gene. This CDR3 has 13 amino acids. The V and J ends lost 7 bases and 0 bases respectively, with 7 bases between them.

The receptor was derived from a woman in her forties with Graves' hyperthyroidism that later progressed to Graves' ophthalmopathy. Material for sequencing was blood. The chain couples TRBV2 to TRBJ2-1; no reliable D call. CDR3 in amino acids: CASNFGSYNEQFF. CDR3 DNA sequence: TGTGCCAGCAATTTTGGCTCCTACAATGAGCAGTTCTTC.